This T cell receptor (beta chain) was identified in a study of blood T cell repertoires in COVID-19. Study at large: Both acute and convalescent COVID-19 samples were obtained from the United States, Italy and Spain. Nucleic acid was either cDNA or gDNA, and it came from T cells, B-cell-depleted T cells, or PBMCs.

CDR3 length: 15 residues. V was clipped by 3 bases and J by 5 bases, with 16 bases between them. Germline V gene sequence: CDR1 KGHSH, CDR2 LQKENI. The method was immunoSEQ multiplex PCR; TCRdb's version includes in-frame clones alone and lacks a portion of them. The profile shows 55,000 to 70,000 clones, 88% of them singletons. Cohorts were determined from participant-reported clinical history. J is TRBJ1-2 and V is TRBV18, with D maybe TRBD1 (6 bases). This receptor was identified in a woman aged 40 to 49 who had recovered from COVID-19. Input material: PBMCs or T cells enriched from blood (not recorded which). CDR3 nucleotides: TGTGCCAGCTCACCTTTCGACGGGCAGGGGTATGGCTACACCTTC. Protein sequence: CASSPFDGQGYGYTF. The complete variable domain, with remaining parts taken from reference TRBV18 and TRBJ1-2, reads NAGVMQNPRHLVRRRGQEARLRCSPMKGHSHVYWYRQLPEEGLKFMVYLQKENIIDESGMPKERFSAEFPKEGPSILRIQQVVRGDSAAYFCASSPFDGQGYGYTFGSGTRLTVV.